This T cell receptor (beta chain) was retrieved from a study of radiation and T cells in renal cell carcinoma. Study context: Nephrectomy followed 15 Gy stereotactic body radiation by 4 weeks.

Regarding the study as a whole: Baseline intratumoral clonotype presence is unknown without pretreatment biopsies. Top tumor clonotypes rose in blood 2 weeks post-radiation, then contracted.

Generated by immunoSEQ multiplex PCR, the TCRdb table keeps only in-frame clones and is missing some. The sample carries roughly 130,000 clones, around nine tenths recorded once. Time point meaning: baseline pretreatment blood. The treatment here: 15 Gy SBRT to primary tumor, nephrectomy 4 weeks later. The patient's renal cell carcinoma had clear cell pathology. This CDR3 is 16 amino acids long. The germline CDR1 and CDR2 sequences are LGHNA and YNFKEQ. V was shortened by 0 bases and J by 6 bases, with 17 bases between the two germline ends. As regards this clone: Its specificity is not known.

Here the sequenced sample was blood, taken from a patient whose treatment included radiotherapy and nephrectomy. This chain links TRBV4-2 with TRBJ1-2; D is undetermined. The clonotype originates from a woman aged 50 to 60 with renal cell carcinoma. The CDR3 sequence: CASSQDYEGEGNGYTF. DNA for the CDR3: TGTGCCAGCAGCCAAGATTACGAAGGAGAGGGAAATGGCTACACCTTC.